The 9 T cell receptor beta chains given below trace back to one sample, sequenced in a study of PD-1 blockade in classical Hodgkin lymphoma. TCRdb keeps only in-frame clones here, not all; method: immunoSEQ multiplex PCR. This table holds about 90,000 clones, just over 90% found once. Time point: cycle 4 day 1 (C4D1), after more than five weeks of nivolumab. Patients all relapsed after autologous stem cell transplantation, and there was variation in brentuximab vedotin exposure. Source: peripheral blood mononuclear cells (PBMCs), taken before the fourth cycle of nivolumab. These receptors all stem from a human donor with classical Hodgkin lymphoma.

CDR3 nucleotide sequence: TGTGCCAGCAGCTTGGAGGGACTAGCGGGGGGCCAGACCCAGTACTTC. Translation gives CASSLEGLAGGQTQYF. The chain links TRBV7-6 to TRBJ2-5; 15 nucleotides agree with TRBD2. Germline CDR1 reads SGHVS; CDR2 reads FNYEAQ. The ends lost 3 bases at V and 6 bases at J; junction bases unmatched: 5. The CDR3 loop spans 16 amino acids.

The chain has TRBV20-1 and TRBJ1-1; D not certain. The V gene lost 2 bases and the J gene lost 6 bases, with 4 bases spanning the gap. The CDR3 is 10 residues long. The V gene's germline CDR1 is DFQATT and CDR2 SNEGSKA (reference sequence). Here the CDR3 reads CSARTSEAFF. Written as DNA, the CDR3 is TGCAGTGCTAGAACCTCTGAAGCTTTCTTT.

V gene TRBV12-5 combines with J gene TRBJ1-2; TRBD1 agrees at 7 bases. J was trimmed by 4 bases and V by 6 bases; bases with no gene match: 5. CDR3 size: 13 residues. The V gene's germline CDR1 is LGHNT and CDR2 FRNRAP. In DNA, the CDR3 is TGTGCTAGTGGCACAGGGGTTGGCTATGGCTACACCTTC. This codes for CASGTGVGYGYTF.

The chain recombines TRBV11-2 with TRBJ1-6; 7 nucleotides agree with TRBD1. CDR1 is SGHAT and CDR2 is FQNNGV in the germline V gene. The CDR3 has 16 amino acids. V was pared by 1 base and J by 4 bases, with 4 bases of the junction left unmatched. CDR3 region: CASSLGEGAYNSPLHF. Here the CDR3 DNA reads TGTGCCAGCAGCTTAGGGGAGGGGGCTTATAATTCACCCCTCCACTTT.

The V call is TRBV14, the J call TRBJ2-7, with 10 bases matching TRBD2. With 4 bases clipped from V and 5 bases from J, the junction kept 8 bases outside the gene matches. Germline CDR1 reads SGHDN; CDR2 reads FVKESK. This CDR3 comprises 15 residues. CDR3 region: CASSPLLSGRDEQYF. The CDR3 bases are TGTGCCAGCAGCCCCCTCCTAAGCGGGAGGGACGAGCAGTACTTC.

The chain combines TRBV19 with TRBJ2-2, with D uncertain. The V end lost 1 base, the J end lost 3 bases, and 6 bases lay between the germline ends. Germline V lookup: CDR1 LNHDA, CDR2 SQIVND (reference sequence). The CDR3 totals 14 residues. As DNA, the CDR3 is TGTGCCAGTAGTATAGCTCCATACACCGGGGAGCTGTTTTTT. Its protein is CASSIAPYTGELFF. The whole variable domain, filled in from reference TRBV19 and TRBJ2-2, reads DGGITQSPKYLFRKEGQNVTLSCEQNLNHDAMYWYRQDPGQGLRLIYYSQIVNDFQKGDIAEGYSVSREKKESFPLTVTSAQKNPTAFYLCASSIAPYTGELFFGEGSRLTVL.

This chain links TRBV9 with TRBJ2-7; D ambiguous. V shed 0 bases and J shed 1 base, with 8 bases lying between them. The length of the CDR3 is 14 residues. From germline, CDR1 is SGDLS and CDR2 YYNGEE. CDR3 amino acids: CASSVEWGSYEQYF. The CDR3 DNA follows: TGTGCCAGCAGCGTAGAATGGGGATCCTACGAGCAGTACTTC.

This chain connects TRBV19 to TRBJ1-4; 9 positions match TRBD1. The CDR3 totals 14 residues. Germline CDR1 reads LNHDA; CDR2 reads SQIVND (reference sequence). Trimming took 6 bases from V and 10 from J; bases not matched to a gene: 9. CDR3 nucleotide sequence: TGTGCCAGTAGACAGGGGGCGCGGGAAGGAAAACTGTTTTTT. Protein sequence: CASRQGAREGKLFF. The full variable domain, with the rest looked up from reference TRBV19 and TRBJ1-4, is DGGITQSPKYLFRKEGQNVTLSCEQNLNHDAMYWYRQDPGQGLRLIYYSQIVNDFQKGDIAEGYSVSREKKESFPLTVTSAQKNPTAFYLCASRQGAREGKLFFGSGTQLSVL.

The chain employs TRBV4-2 and TRBJ2-2; TRBD1 aligns across 7 bases. Germline V gives CDR1 LGHNA, CDR2 YNFKEQ. CDR3 length: 16 residues. J lost 1 base, V lost 4 bases, and 6 bases had no gene match. This chain's CDR3 is CASSLWDRMNTGELFF. In DNA form, the CDR3 reads TGTGCCAGCAGCCTCTGGGACAGAATGAACACCGGGGAGCTGTTTTTT.